The T cell receptor beta chain under discussion was sequenced for a study of early T cells in non-severe SARS-CoV-2 infection. Each cDNA molecule carried a unique molecular identifier. TCRdb redid the calling of the 5' RACE reads with MiXCR, one entry per CDR3 protein. The table lists approximately 83,000 distinct CDR3 sequences, around an eighth of them singletons. This CDR3 spans 13 amino acids. Trimming took off 2 bases at V and 2 bases at J, with 5 bases between the two ends. The V gene's germline CDR1 is SGHTA and CDR2 FQGNSA. This TCR was sampled from an adult who was a healthcare worker with PCR-confirmed SARS-CoV-2 infection or an uninfected control (not recorded which). Sequenced input: whole blood. This rearrangement joins TRBV7-2 to TRBJ2-3; D not certain. The CDR3 sequence: CASSLMYTDTQYF. For the CDR3, the DNA is TGTGCCAGCAGCTTAATGTACACAGATACGCAGTATTTT.